This TCR beta chain was recovered during a study of vaccination and CD4 T cells after COVID-19. Study context: Control wells got either CEFX epitopes, HIV-1 Nef peptides, or no peptide at all.

The CDR3 has 17 amino acids. Germline CDR1 is LGHNA and CDR2 is YNFKEQ. J was trimmed by 9 bases and V by 3 bases; bases with no gene match: 15. On this clonotype: Its specificity is unknown.

Stated treatment: roughly 10-day PBMC culture with coronavirus spike peptide pools or control peptides (ViraFEST assay). Sequencing of the DNA from cultured CD4+ T cells was carried out with the Oncomine TCR Beta short-read assay. One entry per CDR3 protein, called by TCRdb with MiXCR from the PCR reads. The sample lists more than 20,000 distinct CDR3 sequences, approximately 59% occurring once. Sequences were derived from CD4+ T cells from blood, cultured in vitro, sampled after SARS-CoV-2 vaccination. The sequence was collected from a human donor who received a COVID-19 vaccine. The V and J genes are TRBV4-2 and TRBJ1-3; 9 nucleotides line up with TRBD1. The CDR3 DNA is TGTGCCAGCAGCCAGGAGATTACAGGGGGCGCGGGGGGCACCATATATTTT. Translated: CASSQEITGGAGGTIYF.